This record concerns one TCR beta chain sequence. The same CDR3 also results from other DNA sequences found in this sample. These data come from a study of shared clonotypes between healthy human individuals. Naivety among CD8 cells was defined by CD45RO negativity and positive CCR7 selection, thereby excluding terminally differentiated effector memory CD45RA+ cells. The CDR3 has 11 residues. V lost 0 bases and J 7 bases, leaving 4 bases between the germline ends. Germline loops: CDR1 GTSNPN, CDR2 SVGIG (reference sequence). Clones were read by immunoSEQ multiplex PCR, and TCRdb kept only the in-frame ones, dropping some. The sample consists of about 2 million clones, less than 95% of them appearing once.

V is TRBV30 and J is TRBJ2-1; D is uncertain. Sequencing was done on a sample of naive CD8+ T cells sorted from blood. The receptor's source is a man younger than 30 in good health. The DNA of the CDR3 is TGTGCCTGGAGTGTCGGGAATGAGCAGTTCTTC. This sequence encodes CAWSVGNEQFF.